One sample yielded the 28 T cell receptor beta chains listed below, sequenced in a study of PD-1 and CTLA-4 blockade in melanoma. The repertoire was sequenced with immunoSEQ multiplex PCR; TCRdb's copy has only in-frame clones and lacks some. Of 9,000 to 13,000 clones in the sample, roughly four fifths are singletons; the top ten hold roughly 30%. The source was CD8+ T cells from peripheral blood, collected from a patient given anti-PD-1 treatment. The receptors derive from a human donor with melanoma.

The rearrangement links TRBV6-5 to TRBJ1-2; the D gene is possibly TRBD1 (5 bases). The germline CDR1 and CDR2 sequences are MNHEY and SVGAGI. The V end was cut by 2 bases, the J end by 3 bases, with 7 bases between. This CDR3 contains 13 residues. Here the CDR3 reads CASSYVGDYGYTF. CDR3 DNA: TGTGCCAGCAGTTACGTGGGGGACTATGGCTACACCTTC.

This clone appeared once. CDR3 DNA sequence: TGTGCCAGCAGCTTAGGGGGACAGGTTGGAAACACCATATATTTT. Translation: CASSLGGQVGNTIYF. This chain uses TRBV7-9 with TRBJ1-3; 8 nucleotides match TRBD1. V trimming: 1 base; J trimming: 3 bases; junction bases outside the gene matches: 2. The CDR3 is 15 amino acids. CDR1 and CDR2 from the germline V gene are SEHNR and FQNEAQ (reference sequence).

This clone showed up just a few times. This sequence joins TRBV25-1 and TRBJ1-4, with 7 bases lining up with TRBD1. J lost 6 bases, V lost 3 bases, and 16 bases had no gene match. CDR1 and CDR2 (germline): MGHDK, SYGVNS. The CDR3 loop spans 18 amino acids. The CDR3 reads CASSDPLGPTGHDEKLFF. The CDR3, as DNA: TGTGCCAGCAGTGACCCTTTAGGGCCGACAGGGCATGATGAAAAACTGTTTTTT.

The chain carries TRBV11-2 and TRBJ1-6; perhaps TRBD1 as D (6 bases). With 7 bases removed from V and 6 bases from J, the gap between germline ends came to 13 bases. CDR3 length: 14 residues. Germline V CDR1 and CDR2: SGHAT, FQNNGV. For the CDR3, the DNA is TGTGCCAGCATCCTAGGGGGGCTTAATTCACCCCTCCACTTT. Translated: CASILGGLNSPLHF.

This clone is a singleton in its sample. The chain links TRBV4-3 to TRBJ2-7, with D perhaps matching TRBD1 (5 bases). Trimming took off 0 bases at V and 2 bases at J, with 11 bases between the two ends. CDR3 length equals 15 residues. Germline CDR1 reads LGHNA; CDR2 reads YSLEER. The CDR3, as DNA: TGCGCCAGCAGCCAAGATCGTGGACATACCTACGAGCAGTACTTC. Protein product: CASSQDRGHTYEQYF.

The chain recombines TRBV30 with TRBJ2-7; 10 bases map to TRBD1. Germline CDR1 and CDR2: GTSNPN and SVGIG (reference sequence). The V gene end was trimmed by 7 bases and the J gene end by 3 bases; junction bases not matched to a gene: 3. This CDR3 is 12 amino acids long. In DNA form, the CDR3 reads TGTGCCTTGGACAGGGGGAACTACGAGCAGTACTTC. Its translation is CALDRGNYEQYF.

This chain connects TRBV6-1 to TRBJ2-5; 10 bases match TRBD2. Germline V gene lookup returns CDR1 MNHNS and CDR2 SASEGT. Losses at the gene ends were 0 bases for V and 4 bases for J; bases not matched to a gene: 2. The length of the CDR3 is 15 residues. CDR3 in amino acids: CASSEAAGGPETQYF. As DNA, the CDR3 is TGTGCCAGCAGTGAAGCAGCGGGGGGGCCAGAGACCCAGTACTTC.

V usage is TRBV4-1 and J usage is TRBJ2-1; no firm D call. Germline-derived CDR1 and CDR2 are MGHRA and YSYEKL. The V and J ends lost 2 bases and 8 bases respectively, with 10 bases between them. This CDR3 spans 13 amino acids. Here the CDR3 reads CASSQKETDEQFF. DNA for the CDR3: TGCGCCAGCAGCCAAAAAGAAACGGATGAGCAGTTCTTC.

The table lists this clone with a few counts. This chain connects TRBV4-1 to TRBJ1-2; D is uncertain. The CDR3 loop spans 11 amino acids. Germline CDR1 is MGHRA and CDR2 is YSYEKL. Trimming took 0 bases from V and 8 from J, leaving 4 bases between them. In DNA, the CDR3 is TGCGCCAGCAGCCAAGAAACGGGCTACACCTTC. Protein: CASSQETGYTF.

The V call is TRBV7-9, the J call TRBJ2-7, with a possible D match to TRBD1 (6 bases). Germline values: CDR1 SEHNR, CDR2 FQNEAQ (reference sequence). Trimming stripped 4 bases from V and 7 bases from J, with 11 bases between. The CDR3 extends over 12 amino acids. The CDR3 DNA follows: TGTGCCAGCAGCTACAGGGAGAATGAGCAGTACTTC. Translating it yields CASSYRENEQYF.

V is TRBV10-2 and J is TRBJ2-5; tentatively, D is TRBD2 (6 bases). The CDR3 covers 15 residues. The germline gives CDR1 WSHSY, CDR2 SAAADI. V was trimmed by 4 bases and J by 1 base, leaving 13 bases between them. The CDR3 DNA sequence: TGCGCCAGCAGTGCCCACCTAGCGATCCAAGAGACCCAGTACTTC. It encodes CASSAHLAIQETQYF.

The chain is built from TRBV7-8 and TRBJ2-7; 8 nucleotides match TRBD2. CDR3 length: 16 residues. Trimming took 4 bases from V and 4 from J; bases not matched to a gene: 12. The V gene's germline CDR1 is SGHVS and CDR2 FQNEAQ. CDR3 DNA: TGTGCCAGCAGCTCGCCCGGACTAGCCCGAGGTTACGAGCAGTACTTC. Its protein is CASSSPGLARGYEQYF.

CDR3 in DNA: TGTGCCAGCAGACTTACAGAGGGCTCGTCGGGCCCGGTCTATGGCTACACCTTC. Residues: CASRLTEGSSGPVYGYTF. V usage is TRBV27 and J usage is TRBJ1-2; D remains ambiguous. The CDR3 spans 18 residues. Trimming took off 6 bases at V and 4 bases at J, with 27 bases between the two ends. CDR1 is MNHEY and CDR2 is SMNVEV in the germline V gene (reference sequence).

The genes are TRBV7-9 and TRBJ2-7, with D possibly being TRBD2 (5 bases). The V end lost 4 bases, the J end lost 2 bases, and 12 bases lay between the germline ends. Germline-derived CDR1 and CDR2 are SEHNR and FQNEAQ (reference sequence). The CDR3 length is 14 residues. DNA of the CDR3: TGTGCCAGCAGCTCCCCAAACGGGGCCTACGAGCAGTACTTC. Encoded protein: CASSSPNGAYEQYF.

The chain combines TRBV6-5 with TRBJ2-5; D gene unclear. CDR1 and CDR2 from the germline V gene are MNHEY and SVGAGI. V dropped 6 bases and J dropped 3 bases, with 8 bases sitting between them. The CDR3 is 12 amino acids. In DNA form, the CDR3 reads TGTGCCAGCAGGTCGCAAGAAGAGACCCAGTACTTC. Encoded protein: CASRSQEETQYF.

About this clone itself: The same CDR3 is also encoded by other DNA sequences in this sample. The V gene is TRBV9, the J gene TRBJ2-7, with 7 nucleotides matching TRBD2. The V segment lost 0 bases and the J segment 0 bases; nucleotides outside the gene matches: 0. The CDR3 contains 14 residues. Germline V gene sequence: CDR1 SGDLS, CDR2 YYNGEE. CDR3 residues: CASSVGGSSYEQYF. CDR3 nucleotides: TGTGCCAGCAGCGTAGGCGGGAGCTCCTACGAGCAGTACTTC.

The chain employs TRBV29-1 and TRBJ1-2; a possible D gene is TRBD1 (6 bases). V lost 7 bases and J 7 bases, leaving 13 bases between the germline ends. Looked up from germline, CDR1 is SQVTM and CDR2 is ANQGSEA. The length of the CDR3 is 11 residues. The CDR3 region has the DNA TGCAGCGCCCTGACAGGATTTGGCTACACCTTC. Translated, it gives CSALTGFGYTF.

This clone was counted a single time. The V gene is TRBV5-5, the J gene TRBJ1-6; D is uncertain. CDR1 is SGHKS, CDR2 YYEKEE, per germline (reference sequence). The CDR3 runs to 14 residues. The ends were cut back, 4 bases at V and 9 bases at J, with 14 bases in the middle. CDR3 region: CASSADLGGSPLHF. As DNA, the CDR3 is TGTGCCAGCAGCGCTGATCTGGGAGGTTCACCCCTCCACTTT.

The chain carries TRBV30 and TRBJ1-2; 10 bases agree with TRBD1. V was clipped by 3 bases and J by 6 bases; unmatched bases: 4. Germline CDR1 and CDR2: GTSNPN and SVGIG (reference sequence). This CDR3 is built from 13 residues. CDR3 in amino acids: CAWSTGTGDGYTF. DNA for the CDR3: TGTGCCTGGAGCACCGGGACAGGGGATGGCTACACCTTC. The variable domain in full, completed from reference TRBV30 and TRBJ1-2, reads SQTIHQWPATLVQPVGSPLSLECTVEGTSNPNLYWYRQAAGRGLQLLFYSVGIGQISSEVPQNLSASRPQDRQFILSSKKLLLSDSGFYLCAWSTGTGDGYTFGSGTRLTVV.

A single count supports this clone. The rearrangement links TRBV27 to TRBJ1-1, with TRBD1 matching 7 bases. Germline CDR1 MNHEY, CDR2 SMNVEV (reference sequence). Losses at the gene ends were 5 bases for V and 3 bases for J; bases not matched to a gene: 9. The CDR3 length is 15 residues. CDR3 sequence reads: CASSAYRGGHTEAFF. CDR3 nucleotides: TGTGCCAGCAGTGCCTACAGGGGAGGGCACACTGAAGCTTTCTTT.

This clone was found a few times. The rearrangement joins TRBV7-8 to TRBJ1-2; D remains ambiguous. V was shortened by 2 bases and J by 1 base, with 8 bases between the two germline ends. The CDR3 covers 14 residues. Germline assignment: CDR1 SGHVS and CDR2 FQNEAQ. The CDR3 DNA reads as TGTGCCAGCAGCTTAAACCAGTTTAACTATGGCTACACCTTC. It codes for CASSLNQFNYGYTF.

The V and J genes are TRBV21-1 and TRBJ1-5. TRBV21-1 is a known pseudogene. CDR3 length equals 13 residues. The CDR3 DNA follows: TGTGCCAGCAGCAACGGGGTCTCTCATTCCCAGCATTTT. It translates to CASSNGVSHSQHF.

This chain links TRBV10-3 with TRBJ1-1; D ambiguous. The V end lost 8 bases, the J end lost 5 bases, and 9 bases lay between the germline ends. The length of the CDR3 is 11 residues. Germline lookup yields CDR1 ENHRY and CDR2 SYGVKD. This CDR3 reads CAIGGETEAFF. CDR3 in DNA: TGTGCCATCGGCGGGGAAACTGAAGCTTTCTTT.

J is TRBJ2-1 and V is TRBV21-1; the table's D call of TRBD2 was not tested on the DNA. TRBV21-1 is a listed pseudogene. The CDR3 has 15 amino acids. CDR3 in DNA: TGTGCCAGCAGCAATGAGGGGGAGGGCTACAATGAGCAGTTCTTC. The encoded protein is CASSNEGEGYNEQFF.

This rearrangement joins TRBV30 to TRBJ2-2; unclear D gene. Trimming removed 4 bases at V and 6 bases at J, with 9 bases between. From germline, CDR1 is GTSNPN and CDR2 SVGIG (reference sequence). There are 12 residues in the CDR3. The DNA of the CDR3 is TGTGCCTGGACCCAGGTTGCCGGGGAGCTGTTTTTT. Translation gives CAWTQVAGELFF. The whole variable domain, filled in from reference TRBV30 and TRBJ2-2, reads SQTIHQWPATLVQPVGSPLSLECTVEGTSNPNLYWYRQAAGRGLQLLFYSVGIGQISSEVPQNLSASRPQDRQFILSSKKLLLSDSGFYLCAWTQVAGELFFGEGSRLTVL.

The CDR3 spells CASSQGFYSNQPQHF. CDR3 coding DNA: TGTGCCAGCAGCCAAGGGTTTTATAGCAATCAGCCCCAGCATTTT. This rearrangement joins TRBV3-1 (or the pseudogene TRBV3-2) to TRBJ1-5; the D is unclear. Trimming took off 1 base at V and 0 bases at J, with 7 bases between the two ends. This CDR3 spans 15 amino acids. Germline V gives CDR1 LGHDT, CDR2 YNNKEL (reference sequence).

The rearrangement joins TRBV19 to TRBJ2-1; D is unclear. From germline, CDR1 is LNHDA and CDR2 SQIVND (reference sequence). The CDR3 is 13 residues long. V gave up 0 bases and J gave up 10 bases, with 10 bases separating them. The CDR3 sequence: CASSIDNPLEQFF. Written as DNA, the CDR3 is TGTGCCAGTAGTATAGATAACCCTCTGGAGCAGTTCTTC.

The CDR3 here is CASSLRDRGDTQYF. For the CDR3, the DNA is TGTGCCAGCAGCTTAAGGGACAGGGGAGATACGCAGTATTTT. V gene TRBV13 combines with J gene TRBJ2-3; the match to TRBD1 covers 10 bases. V shed 2 bases, J shed 5 bases, and the junction held 1 base outside the gene matches. CDR3 length equals 14 residues. Germline assignment: CDR1 PRHDT and CDR2 FYEKMQ (reference sequence). Looking up the rest from reference TRBV13 and TRBJ2-3 gives the full variable domain: AAGVIQSPRHLIKEKRETATLKCYPIPRHDTVYWYQQGPGQDPQFLISFYEKMQSDKGSIPDRFSAQQFSDYHSELNMSSLELGDSALYFCASSLRDRGDTQYFGPGTRLTVL.